Following are 18 T cell receptor beta chains from one sample sequenced in a study of graft-versus-host responses after intestinal transplantation. This table comes from immunoSEQ multiplex PCR, and its TCRdb copy is limited to in-frame clones, with some not included. The data hold roughly 2,500 clones, with about 94% observed a single time. This material consisted of PBMCs, taken around 19 days after intestinal transplant. The source is a human patient who received an intestinal transplant, so some T cells may come from the graft donor.

This rearrangement joins TRBV6-1 to TRBJ2-7; 9 nucleotides match TRBD2. Germline V gene lookup returns CDR1 MNHNS and CDR2 SASEGT. V dropped 10 bases and J dropped 1; count of bases not matched to a gene: 8. CDR3 size: 14 residues. The CDR3 spells CATRGGRVSYEQYF. The CDR3 bases are TGTGCCACCCGGGGCGGGAGGGTATCCTACGAGCAGTACTTC.

V usage is TRBV28 and J usage is TRBJ2-5; D is perhaps TRBD1 (6 bases). The length of the CDR3 is 16 residues. V lost 6 bases, J lost 4 bases, and 21 bases lay in between. CDR1 is MDHEN and CDR2 is SYDVKM in the germline V gene. The CDR3 region has the DNA TGTGCCAGCAGGGGCAGTGGCAGGGGCAATCCAGAGACCCAGTACTTC. It is translated as CASRGSGRGNPETQYF.

The chain uses TRBV2 and TRBJ2-7; D is uncertain. Trimming took 6 bases from V and 5 from J, leaving 11 bases between them. CDR1 is SNHLY and CDR2 is FYNNEI in the germline V gene. The CDR3 loop spans 12 amino acids. In DNA form, the CDR3 reads TGTGCCAGCAGGGAGCTAGAGGACGAGCAGTACTTC. It is translated as CASRELEDEQYF.

The chain is built from TRBV5-6 and TRBJ2-7; 10 bases are a match to TRBD1. This CDR3 is built from 15 residues. Per the germline V gene, CDR1 is SGHDT and CDR2 is YYEEEE. The V and J ends lost 5 bases and 4 bases, in that order; junction bases with no gene match: 9. CDR3 loop: CASSTDRGSWYEQYV. The DNA for the CDR3 is TGTGCCAGCAGTACGGACAGGGGGTCTTGGTACGAGCAGTACGTC.

The chain uses TRBV9 and TRBJ2-1; 7 bases fit TRBD1. This CDR3 has 14 residues. The V gene's germline CDR1 is SGDLS and CDR2 YYNGEE. V lost 4 bases and J lost 6; bases outside the gene matches: 7. This CDR3 reads CASSPTHRGNEQFF. For the CDR3, the DNA is TGTGCCAGCAGCCCCACCCACAGGGGCAATGAGCAGTTCTTC.

The chain has TRBV7-9 and TRBJ2-7; 8 bases fit TRBD1. There are 14 residues in the CDR3. V shed 5 bases and J 1 base; nucleotides not matched to a gene: 4. Germline V lookup: CDR1 SEHNR, CDR2 FQNEAQ (reference sequence). The chain's CDR3 is CASSRTGSSYEQYF. The CDR3 DNA sequence: TGTGCCAGCAGCCGGACAGGGTCTTCCTACGAGCAGTACTTC.

The chain is built from TRBV18 and TRBJ2-3; possible D gene TRBD1, 5 bases. The CDR3 extends over 14 amino acids. The V gene's germline CDR1 is KGHSH and CDR2 LQKENI. Trimming took 3 bases from V and 6 from J, leaving 13 bases between them. CDR3 sequence (DNA): TGTGCCAGCTCACCCACGGGCAGGGCTGATACGCAGTATTTT. Translation: CASSPTGRADTQYF.

J is TRBJ1-3 and V is TRBV27, with 9 bases fitting TRBD1. The junction had 7 bases not matched to a gene; V was cut back by 6 bases and J by 4 bases. Looked up from germline, CDR1 is MNHEY and CDR2 is SMNVEV (reference sequence). This CDR3 contains 15 residues. The CDR3, as DNA: TGTGCCAGCAGCCCGACCACAGGGGGCGGAAACACCATATATTTT. Translated, it gives CASSPTTGGGNTIYF.

CDR3 bases: TGTGCCAGCAGCTTAGTAACAGTTCCTTACGAGCAGTACGTC. This gives the protein CASSLVTVPYEQYV. The rearrangement links TRBV11-3 to TRBJ2-7; no clear D. Trimming took 1 base from V and 4 from J, leaving 11 bases between them. The CDR3 runs to 14 residues. CDR1 SGHNT and CDR2 YENEEA come from the germline V gene.

The J gene is TRBJ2-1, the V gene TRBV4-2; 10 bases match TRBD2. This CDR3 is built from 16 residues. With V trimmed by 0 bases and J by 8 bases, 7 bases remained unmatched. Looked up from germline, CDR1 is LGHNA and CDR2 is YNFKEQ. The CDR3 region has the DNA TGTGCCAGCAGCCAAGAGGCGGCTAGCGGGAGCGATGAGCAGTTCTTC. Encoded protein: CASSQEAASGSDEQFF.

The chain links TRBV6-5 to TRBJ1-1; D is unclear. This CDR3 spans 13 amino acids. The germline V and J ends were trimmed by 2 bases and 11 bases, with 15 bases remaining between them. Germline V gene sequence: CDR1 MNHEY, CDR2 SVGAGI. CDR3 in amino acids: CASSYHDSDGAFF. CDR3 nucleotides: TGTGCCAGCAGTTACCACGACTCCGATGGGGCTTTCTTT.

V gene TRBV19 combines with J gene TRBJ2-1, with a possible D match to TRBD2 (6 bases). V lost 5 bases to trimming and J lost 1 base, with 12 bases between them. The CDR3 runs to 15 residues. In germline, CDR1 is LNHDA, CDR2 SQIVND (reference sequence). The CDR3 is CASSRVAESYNEQFF. The CDR3 DNA sequence: TGTGCCAGTAGTCGGGTAGCGGAGTCCTACAATGAGCAGTTCTTC.

This clone was counted once. The gene calls are TRBV28 and TRBJ2-7; TRBD1 matches at 9 bases. CDR3 length equals 15 residues. Germline CDR1 and CDR2: MDHEN and SYDVKM. The trim removed 4 bases at V and 5 bases at J, leaving 9 bases unmatched. The CDR3 region is CASSSPGTGLNEQYF. The CDR3 nucleotides read TGTGCCAGCAGTTCTCCCGGGACAGGGCTCAACGAGCAGTACTTC.

The chain is built from TRBV7-8 and TRBJ2-2; D is undetermined. CDR1 SGHVS and CDR2 FQNEAQ come from the germline V gene. This CDR3 spans 16 amino acids. Deletions cut 0 bases from V and 2 bases from J, with 10 bases between. This chain's CDR3 is CASSLAATQNTGELFF. Here the CDR3 DNA reads TGTGCCAGCAGCTTAGCGGCGACTCAAAACACCGGGGAGCTGTTTTTT.

The J gene is TRBJ2-2, the V gene TRBV7-9; possibly TRBD2 for D (6 bases). The V end was cut by 9 bases, the J end by 0 bases, with 11 bases between. CDR3 length equals 14 residues. The germline gives CDR1 SEHNR, CDR2 FQNEAQ (reference sequence). The CDR3 region is CASYGGTNTGELFF. CDR3 bases: TGTGCCAGTTATGGGGGGACGAACACCGGGGAGCTGTTTTTT.

The CDR3 nucleotides read TGTGCCAGCAGTATAGGGGAACGAAGGAGCTACGAGCAGTACTTC. Its protein product is CASSIGERRSYEQYF. J is TRBJ2-7 and V is TRBV6-1, with D perhaps matching TRBD1 (5 bases). Germline V lookup: CDR1 MNHNS, CDR2 SASEGT. V shed 5 bases and J shed 3 bases, with 17 bases lying between them. The CDR3 extends over 15 amino acids.

The chain uses TRBV2 and TRBJ1-3; D is perhaps TRBD1 (6 bases). From germline, CDR1 is SNHLY and CDR2 FYNNEI. V lost 4 bases, J lost 4 bases, and 17 bases lay in between. The CDR3 contains 16 residues. CDR3 DNA: TGTGCCAGCAGTGGGGAGACCGGGACAAGAGGAAACACCATATATTTT. It yields the protein CASSGETGTRGNTIYF.

The V gene is TRBV5-4, the J gene TRBJ1-1, with 11 bases that match TRBD1. This CDR3 comprises 15 residues. V was clipped by 4 bases and J by 4 bases; unmatched bases: 6. CDR1 is SGHNT, CDR2 YYREEE, per germline (reference sequence). The CDR3 is CASSPIGTGGTEAFF. The CDR3 coding sequence is TGTGCCAGCAGCCCGATAGGGACAGGGGGCACTGAAGCTTTCTTT. Drawing the rest from reference TRBV5-4 and TRBJ1-1, the complete variable domain is ETGVTQSPTHLIKTRGQQVTLRCSSQSGHNTVSWYQQALGQGPQFIFQYYREEENGRGNFPPRFSGLQFPNYSSELNVNALELDDSALYLCASSPIGTGGTEAFFGQGTRLTVV.